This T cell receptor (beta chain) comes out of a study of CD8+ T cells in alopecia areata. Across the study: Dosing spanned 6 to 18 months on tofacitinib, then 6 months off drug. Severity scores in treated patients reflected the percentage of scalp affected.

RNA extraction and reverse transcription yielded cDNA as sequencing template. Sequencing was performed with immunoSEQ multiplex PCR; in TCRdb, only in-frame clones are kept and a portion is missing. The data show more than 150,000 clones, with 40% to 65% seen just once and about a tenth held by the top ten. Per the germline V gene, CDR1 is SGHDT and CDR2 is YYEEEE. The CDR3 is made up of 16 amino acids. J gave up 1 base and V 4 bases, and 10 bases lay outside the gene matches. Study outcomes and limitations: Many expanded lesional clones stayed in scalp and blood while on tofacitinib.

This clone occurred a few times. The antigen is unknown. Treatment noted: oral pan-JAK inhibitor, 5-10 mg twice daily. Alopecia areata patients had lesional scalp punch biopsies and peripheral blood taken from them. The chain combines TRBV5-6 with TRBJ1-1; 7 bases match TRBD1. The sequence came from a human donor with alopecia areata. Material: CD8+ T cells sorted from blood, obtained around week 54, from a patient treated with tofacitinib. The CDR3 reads CASSPGTAKPNTEAFF. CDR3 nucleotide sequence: TGTGCCAGCAGCCCCGGGACAGCAAAACCGAACACTGAAGCTTTCTTT.